This T cell receptor beta chain is from a study of OX40 agonist ivuxolimab in advanced cancers. Sequencing was performed with immunoSEQ multiplex PCR; in TCRdb, only in-frame clones are kept and a portion is missing. Here the sample spans 75,000 to 95,000 clones, about 90% being singletons. The CDR3 is 15 residues long. CDR1 GTSNPN and CDR2 SVGIG come from the germline V gene (reference sequence). The germline V and J ends were trimmed by 0 bases and 2 bases, with 11 bases remaining between them. V is TRBV30 and J is TRBJ1-3; possibly TRBD1 for D (6 bases). Sequences were derived from CD4+ or CD8+ T cells sorted from blood, sampled in a trial of the OX40 agonist ivuxolimab. This clonotype originated in an adult with an advanced solid tumor such as melanoma, head and neck, liver or kidney cancer. CDR3 sequence (DNA): TGTGCCTGGAGTGTTCTGGGGGCAACTGGAAACACCATATATTTT. This translates into CAWSVLGATGNTIYF.